A single sample gave rise to the 27 T cell receptor beta chains below, sequenced in a study of cytomegalovirus exposure and HLA in healthy donors. The PCR employed 60 Vbeta primers together with 13 Jbeta primers. Produced via immunoSEQ multiplex PCR; TCRdb's table is partial and in-frame only. Here the sample spans roughly 130,000 clones, approximately 79% being singletons. Material: PBMCs. These receptors came from a man aged 18 to 35 in good health and CMV-seropositive.

The rearrangement uses TRBV28 and TRBJ1-6, with TRBD1 matching 8 bases. This CDR3 spans 17 amino acids. The germline gives CDR1 MDHEN, CDR2 SYDVKM. V lost 5 bases, J lost 6 bases, and 12 bases stayed unmatched. In DNA, the CDR3 is TGTGCCAGCAGTCCCTCGCAGGGGGCGTTGGGTAATTCACCCCTCCACTTT. Amino acids: CASSPSQGALGNSPLHF.

V gene TRBV7-2 combines with J gene TRBJ1-4; 8 nucleotides line up with TRBD1. This CDR3 has 15 residues. V shed 6 bases, J shed 4 bases, and the junction held 7 bases outside the gene matches. Germline values: CDR1 SGHTA, CDR2 FQGNSA. CDR3: CASRPGTGYNEKLFF. CDR3 bases: TGTGCCAGCAGACCAGGGACAGGCTATAATGAAAAACTGTTTTTT.

This clone was counted a few times. In nucleotides, the CDR3 is TGTGCCAGCAGCTTTAGGAGGCGGGGTGAAAAACTGTTTTTT. Translated, it gives CASSFRRRGEKLFF. The J gene is TRBJ1-4, the V gene TRBV7-8; D unclear. This CDR3 has 14 amino acids. Trimming stripped 3 bases from V and 7 bases from J, with 12 bases between. In germline, CDR1 is SGHVS, CDR2 FQNEAQ. Drawing the rest from reference TRBV7-8 and TRBJ1-4, the complete variable domain is GAGVSQSPRYKVAKRGQDVALRCDPISGHVSLFWYQQALGQGPEFLTYFQNEAQLDKSGLPSDRFFAERPEGSVSTLKIQRTQQEDSAVYLCASSFRRRGEKLFFGSGTQLSVL.

The V and J genes are TRBV5-4 and TRBJ1-2; D is possibly TRBD1 (6 bases). Germline CDR1 is SGHNT and CDR2 is YYREEE (reference sequence). This CDR3 is 14 amino acids long. Trimming left V 4 bases short and J 4 bases short, with 14 bases between. Here the CDR3 reads CASSMTGITYGYTF. DNA for the CDR3: TGTGCCAGCAGCATGACAGGAATTACCTATGGCTACACCTTC.

The chain links TRBV13 to TRBJ2-7; 11 bases match TRBD1. Germline lookup yields CDR1 PRHDT and CDR2 FYEKMQ (reference sequence). The ends lost 0 bases at V and 3 bases at J; junction bases unmatched: 4. This CDR3 spans 16 amino acids. In DNA form, the CDR3 reads TGTGCCAGCAGCTTAGGCCCCGGGACAGGGGGCTACGAGCAGTACTTC. It is translated as CASSLGPGTGGYEQYF.

This clone has just a few counts. This chain uses TRBV28 with TRBJ2-2; perhaps TRBD2 as D (5 bases). The CDR3 length is 12 residues. CDR1 and CDR2 (germline): MDHEN, SYDVKM. V was pared by 11 bases and J by 1 base, with 8 bases between. CDR3 protein: CAGGLNTGELFF. DNA of the CDR3: TGTGCCGGAGGTCTGAACACCGGGGAGCTGTTTTTT.

The chain carries TRBV5-1 and TRBJ1-1; D is possibly TRBD1 (5 bases). The V and J ends lost 1 base and 2 bases respectively, with 12 bases between them. The CDR3 has 15 amino acids. The germline CDR1 and CDR2 sequences are SGHRS and YFSETQ. The CDR3 reads CASSLQGQGNTEAFF. CDR3 nucleotides: TGCGCCAGCAGCTTGCAAGGCCAGGGTAACACTGAAGCTTTCTTT.

This clone was found once. The chain links TRBV5-4 to TRBJ1-2, with 7 nucleotides matching TRBD1. The germline V gene has CDR1 SGHNT and CDR2 YYREEE (reference sequence). The CDR3 has 16 residues. V trimming: 4 bases; J trimming: 2 bases; junction bases outside the gene matches: 11. The CDR3 spells CASSPVKQGSNYGYTF. DNA for the CDR3: TGTGCCAGCAGCCCCGTTAAACAGGGGTCGAACTATGGCTACACCTTC.

The rearrangement joins TRBV7-9 to TRBJ1-1, with a possible D match to TRBD1 (5 bases). Germline-derived CDR1 and CDR2 are SEHNR and FQNEAQ (reference sequence). V shed 5 bases and J shed 4 bases, with 17 bases lying between them. CDR3 length: 15 residues. CDR3 nucleotides: TGTGCCAGCAGCCCGGGCTCGATTAGGGGCACTGAAGCTTTCTTT. The encoded protein is CASSPGSIRGTEAFF.

The chain uses TRBV5-1 and TRBJ1-2; D might be TRBD1 (6 bases). V shed 7 bases and J shed 0 bases, with 10 bases lying between them. This CDR3 contains 13 residues. The germline gives CDR1 SGHRS, CDR2 YFSETQ. The CDR3 reads CASGPGANYGYTF. In DNA, the CDR3 is TGCGCCAGCGGCCCAGGGGCTAACTATGGCTACACCTTC.

This chain joins TRBV7-9 and TRBJ2-1; 9 nucleotides match TRBD1. Germline CDR1 and CDR2: SEHNR and FQNEAQ (reference sequence). The CDR3 length is 15 residues. V shed 5 bases, J shed 8 bases, and the junction held 10 bases outside the gene matches. CDR3 nucleotides: TGTGCCAGCAGCCTTGGACAGGGGAGATCCGATGAGCAGTTCTTC. This codes for CASSLGQGRSDEQFF.

V and J are TRBV9 and TRBJ2-7; TRBD2 might be the D (5 bases). The V gene's germline CDR1 is SGDLS and CDR2 YYNGEE. The V end lost 1 base, the J end lost 5 bases, and 13 bases lay between the germline ends. The CDR3 consists of 14 residues. The CDR3 sequence: CASSVQASSHEQYF. The DNA for the CDR3 is TGTGCCAGCAGCGTACAGGCTAGCAGCCACGAGCAGTACTTC.

This clone was detected once. The chain has TRBV11-2 and TRBJ2-1, with 7 bases that match TRBD2. V lost 5 bases to trimming and J lost 2 bases; unmatched junction nucleotides: 3. CDR1 SGHAT and CDR2 FQNNGV come from the germline V gene. This CDR3 has 14 amino acids. The CDR3, as DNA: TGTGCCAGCAGCCCAAGCGGGGCCTACAATGAGCAGTTCTTC. Protein sequence: CASSPSGAYNEQFF.

The rearrangement links TRBV27 to TRBJ1-2; 7 bases are a match to TRBD1. CDR1 and CDR2 from the germline V gene are MNHEY and SMNVEV (reference sequence). This CDR3 contains 13 residues. V lost 2 bases to trimming and J lost 7 bases; unmatched junction nucleotides: 4. The CDR3 reads CASSLNRGGGYTF. In DNA, the CDR3 is TGTGCCAGCAGTTTAAACAGGGGAGGTGGCTACACCTTC.

This chain uses TRBV25-1 with TRBJ2-5, with TRBD2 matching over 9 bases. The CDR3 has 15 residues. Germline CDR1 reads MGHDK; CDR2 reads SYGVNS. V lost 7 bases and J lost 4; bases outside the gene matches: 10. The chain's CDR3 is CASTWGAGGGETQYF. The CDR3 bases are TGTGCCAGCACCTGGGGAGCGGGGGGTGGAGAGACCCAGTACTTC. The whole variable domain, remainder taken from reference TRBV25-1 and TRBJ2-5, is EADIYQTPRYLVIGTGKKITLECSQTMGHDKMYWYQQDPGMELHLIHYSYGVNSTEKGDLSSESTVSRIRTEHFPLTLESARPSHTSQYLCASTWGAGGGETQYFGPGTRLLVL.

The V gene is TRBV7-2, the J gene TRBJ1-1; the D is unclear. CDR3 length: 14 amino acids. Germline CDR1 reads SGHTA; CDR2 reads FQGNSA. V gave up 1 base and J gave up 4 bases, with 10 bases separating them. CDR3 sequence (DNA): TGTGCCAGCAGCTTAGATTCCACTCGCACTGAAGCTTTCTTT. This gives the protein CASSLDSTRTEAFF.

This clone was observed once. This sequence joins TRBV4-2 and TRBJ1-2; no reliable D call. Per the germline V gene, CDR1 is LGHNA and CDR2 is YNFKEQ. V was trimmed by 0 bases and J by 8 bases, leaving 19 bases between them. The CDR3 covers 16 residues. The CDR3 protein is CASSQDIDNRAGGYTF. The CDR3 nucleotides are TGTGCCAGCAGCCAAGATATAGACAACCGGGCGGGGGGCTACACCTTC.

The rearrangement uses TRBV28 and TRBJ1-6; 9 positions match TRBD1. Trimming removed 5 bases from V and 9 bases from J; junction bases left unmatched: 8. The CDR3 consists of 15 residues. The germline V gene encodes CDR1 MDHEN and CDR2 SYDVKM. The DNA for the CDR3 is TGTGCCAGCAGTAATACAGGGGGCGGCGGTTCACCCCTCCACTTT. Its protein product is CASSNTGGGGSPLHF.

The chain couples TRBV5-1 to TRBJ2-2; D might be TRBD2 (5 bases). Germline CDR1 and CDR2: SGHRS and YFSETQ. CDR3 length equals 13 residues. Trimming cost V 4 bases and J 5 bases, with 9 bases left between them. This chain's CDR3 is CASSTGITGELFF. CDR3 DNA sequence: TGCGCCAGCAGCACCGGGATTACCGGGGAGCTGTTTTTT.

The V gene is TRBV5-6, the J gene TRBJ1-3; D not certain. Deletions cut 0 bases from V and 9 bases from J, with 7 bases between. This CDR3 comprises 12 residues. The germline V gene encodes CDR1 SGHDT and CDR2 YYEEEE. The CDR3 protein is CASSLARSTIYF. The CDR3 DNA follows: TGTGCCAGCAGCTTGGCCCGGTCCACCATATATTTT.

The chain combines TRBV15 with TRBJ2-1; 9 bases fit TRBD2. The junction had 10 bases not matched to a gene; V was cut back by 0 bases and J by 7 bases. Germline V CDR1 and CDR2: LNHNV, YYDKDF (reference sequence). The CDR3 has 17 residues. DNA for the CDR3: TGTGCCACCAGCAGAGAAGATCTAGCGGGATCGGGGAATGAGCAGTTCTTC. Translation: CATSREDLAGSGNEQFF.

This sequence joins TRBV19 and TRBJ2-2, with unresolved D. The CDR3 is 15 residues long. V lost 7 bases, J lost 1 base, and 13 bases lay in between. From germline, CDR1 is LNHDA and CDR2 SQIVND (reference sequence). In DNA form, the CDR3 reads TGTGCCAGTAACCACGTCTGGCAGAACACCGGGGAGCTGTTTTTT. Protein: CASNHVWQNTGELFF.

The chain joins TRBV10-3 to TRBJ2-7; TRBD1 matches at 7 bases. J was trimmed by 0 bases and V by 2 bases; bases with no gene match: 4. CDR1 ENHRY and CDR2 SYGVKD come from the germline V gene. The CDR3 totals 15 residues. The CDR3 protein is CAISEDRASSYEQYF. The CDR3 DNA is TGTGCCATCAGTGAGGACAGGGCGAGCTCCTACGAGCAGTACTTC.

The V and J genes are TRBV28 and TRBJ1-1; D gene uncertain. Trimming removed 2 bases from V and 3 bases from J, with 13 bases in between. Germline V lookup: CDR1 MDHEN, CDR2 SYDVKM. The CDR3 loop spans 15 amino acids. The chain's CDR3 is CASSLIQPGDTEAFF. In DNA form, the CDR3 reads TGTGCCAGCAGTTTAATACAACCCGGGGACACTGAAGCTTTCTTT.

This clone was found a few times. V gene TRBV5-6 combines with J gene TRBJ1-5; D might be TRBD1 (6 bases). Germline V gene sequence: CDR1 SGHDT, CDR2 YYEEEE. V shed 4 bases and J shed 1 base, with 12 bases lying between them. CDR3 length: 15 residues. The CDR3 coding sequence is TGTGCCAGCAGCAACCTCGACAGGAGCAATCAGCCCCAGCATTTT. It is translated as CASSNLDRSNQPQHF.

The chain carries TRBV29-1 and TRBJ2-7; D is possibly TRBD1 (6 bases). The V and J ends lost 4 bases and 7 bases respectively, with 17 bases between them. The CDR3 runs to 13 residues. Germline assignment: CDR1 SQVTM and CDR2 ANQGSEA. Here the CDR3 DNA reads TGCAGCGTTGCCCCCAGGGGTCGGAATGAGCAGTACTTC. Its protein is CSVAPRGRNEQYF.

CDR3 coding DNA: TGTGCCAGCAGCACTGACAGGGTCCCTCAGCCCCAGCATTTT. This sequence encodes CASSTDRVPQPQHF. This chain uses TRBV7-8 with TRBJ1-5; 7 bases are a match to TRBD1. With 5 bases clipped from V and 6 bases from J, the junction kept 7 bases outside the gene matches. This CDR3 region has 14 residues. Germline V lookup: CDR1 SGHVS, CDR2 FQNEAQ.